This T cell receptor (beta chain) was identified during a study of shared clonotypes between healthy human individuals. The naive CD8 population came from CD45RO-negative cells selected for CCR7, without terminally differentiated effector memory CD45RA+ cells. Measured with immunoSEQ multiplex PCR; TCRdb has only the in-frame clones, and not every one. Of about 2.2 million clones in the sample, 80% to 95% were seen once. CDR1 is MGHDK and CDR2 is SYGVNS in the germline V gene. Between the trimmed V and J ends, which lost 8 bases and 1 base, there was a span of 6 bases. This CDR3 has 11 amino acids. J is TRBJ2-7 and V is TRBV25-1; possibly TRBD2 for D (6 bases). The TCR was taken from a man aged 18-30 years in good health. Some clones in this sample may be carry-over from other donors' samples. The material sequenced was naive CD8+ T cells from PBMCs. This CDR3 is CASRGSYEQYF. The CDR3 DNA sequence: TGTGCCAGCCGGGGGTCCTACGAGCAGTACTTC.